Shown below are 23 T cell receptor beta chains from a single sample sequenced in a study of T cell responses to AZD1222 COVID-19 vaccine. The repertoire was sequenced with immunoSEQ multiplex PCR; TCRdb's copy has only in-frame clones and lacks some. The repertoire consists of about 130,000 clones, with about 93% occurring once and the leading ten covering roughly 6.6%. Material: peripheral blood, obtained on day 0 of AZD1222 vaccination. These receptors all stem from an adult in good health.

The chain is built from TRBV7-8 and TRBJ1-3, with 7 bases lining up with TRBD1. The CDR3 runs 17 residues. From germline, CDR1 is SGHVS and CDR2 FQNEAQ. The ends lost 1 base at V and 1 base at J; junction bases unmatched: 7. This CDR3 is CASSLVSPTGSGNTIYF. CDR3 nucleotides: TGTGCCAGCAGCTTAGTTTCCCCGACAGGGTCTGGAAACACCATATATTTT.

The V call is TRBV27, the J call TRBJ2-5; D tentatively reads TRBD1 or TRBD2 (5 bases each). The V gene's germline CDR1 is MNHEY and CDR2 SMNVEV (reference sequence). This CDR3 is built from 15 residues. V lost 0 bases, J lost 3 bases, and 11 bases lay in between. CDR3: CASSLSPGREETQYF. The DNA of the CDR3 is TGTGCCAGCAGTTTATCCCCAGGGCGGGAAGAGACCCAGTACTTC.

The chain combines TRBV20-1 with TRBJ2-7; no clear D gene. The germline CDR1 and CDR2 sequences are DFQATT and SNEGSKA (reference sequence). The V and J ends lost 4 bases and 1 base respectively, with 5 bases between them. The CDR3 runs to 11 residues. CDR3 region: CSAKLSYEQYF. CDR3 bases: TGCAGTGCTAAACTTTCCTACGAGCAGTACTTC.

V and J are TRBV2 and TRBJ1-1, with 8 bases aligning to TRBD1. The junction had 25 bases not matched to a gene; V was cut back by 7 bases and J by 12 bases. Germline V lookup: CDR1 SNHLY, CDR2 FYNNEI. The CDR3 extends over 17 amino acids. The CDR3 loop reads CASNQDRDRPRRPDPFF. CDR3 coding DNA: TGTGCCAGCAACCAAGATAGGGACAGGCCGCGCAGGCCCGATCCTTTCTTT.

The chain links TRBV6-6 to TRBJ2-7, with a weak D call TRBD2 (6 bases). V was shortened by 5 bases and J by 3 bases, with 14 bases between the two germline ends. This CDR3 contains 14 residues. Germline assignment: CDR1 MNHNY and CDR2 SVGAGI (reference sequence). In nucleotides, the CDR3 is TGTGCCAGCAGTCCTGGGGACTCCCTCTACGAGCAGTACTTC. This sequence encodes CASSPGDSLYEQYF.

CDR3 sequence reads: CAWKYGGSGNQPQHF. CDR3 sequence (DNA): TGTGCCTGGAAATACGGGGGGAGTGGTAATCAGCCCCAGCATTTT. V and J are TRBV30 and TRBJ1-5; weak D call: TRBD1 (5 bases). This CDR3 is 15 amino acids long. Germline V gives CDR1 GTSNPN, CDR2 SVGIG (reference sequence). V dropped 4 bases and J dropped 4 bases, with 17 bases sitting between them.

The V and J genes are TRBV5-1 and TRBJ2-2; D is ambiguous. This CDR3 has 14 residues. V gave up 1 base and J gave up 3 bases, with 7 bases separating them. The germline V gene encodes CDR1 SGHRS and CDR2 YFSETQ. CDR3 region: CASSLRQYTGELFF. CDR3 coding DNA: TGCGCCAGCAGCTTGAGGCAGTACACCGGGGAGCTGTTTTTT.

The chain recombines TRBV7-7 with TRBJ2-1; no clear D gene. V was pared by 8 bases and J by 5 bases, with 13 bases between. The CDR3 contains 13 residues. The V gene's germline CDR1 is SSHAT and CDR2 FNYEAQ (reference sequence). The CDR3 coding sequence is TGTGCCAGCTCGCAAGACGATAACAATGAGCAGTTCTTC. Translated, it gives CASSQDDNNEQFF.

This rearrangement joins TRBV30 to TRBJ2-1; perhaps TRBD2 as D (5 bases). V was shortened by 0 bases and J by 0 bases, with 6 bases between the two germline ends. Germline V gene data show CDR1 as GTSNPN and CDR2 as SVGIG (reference sequence). The CDR3 extends over 14 amino acids. The CDR3 coding sequence is TGTGCCTGGAGTGTAGGGAGCTCCTACAATGAGCAGTTCTTC. Amino acid sequence: CAWSVGSSYNEQFF.

The chain couples TRBV28 to TRBJ1-2; D uncertain. Germline V gives CDR1 MDHEN, CDR2 SYDVKM. This CDR3 region has 15 residues. Between the trimmed V and J ends, which lost 5 bases and 8 bases, there was a span of 21 bases. In nucleotides, the CDR3 is TGTGCCAGCAGTGCTTCCCTATGGCAGGCGGGGGGCTACACCTTC. Its protein product is CASSASLWQAGGYTF.

V gene TRBV5-8 combines with J gene TRBJ1-3, with TRBD1 identical over 8 bases. The CDR3 covers 18 residues. After removal of 4 bases from V and 0 bases from J, the junction contained 12 bases not matched to a gene. CDR1 is SGHTS and CDR2 is YDEGEE in the germline V gene. The CDR3 loop is CASSQTGTGVLSGNTIYF. CDR3 coding DNA: TGTGCCAGCAGCCAAACCGGGACAGGCGTCCTCTCTGGAAACACCATATATTTT.

This clone was picked up a small number of times. V and J are TRBV12-5 and TRBJ2-3; tentatively, D is TRBD2 (6 bases). This CDR3 is built from 21 residues. Germline CDR1 reads LGHNT; CDR2 reads FRNRAP. The V and J ends lost 0 bases and 7 bases respectively, with 32 bases between them. CDR3 region: CASGLVGFAGLGGPPGYTQYF. CDR3 sequence (DNA): TGTGCTAGTGGTTTGGTAGGGTTCGCCGGGTTGGGGGGTCCGCCTGGCTATACGCAGTATTTT.

The gene calls are TRBV28 and TRBJ2-1; D possibly corresponds to TRBD2 (6 bases). Deletions cut 3 bases from V and 7 bases from J, with 13 bases between. Germline V gene sequence: CDR1 MDHEN, CDR2 SYDVKM. There are 14 residues in the CDR3. The DNA for the CDR3 is TGTGCCAGCAGTTTCCGGGAGCGTAGGAATGAGCAGTTCTTC. Translated, it gives CASSFRERRNEQFF.

The chain carries TRBV18 and TRBJ1-5; no definite D call. The CDR3 length is 18 residues. V was pared by 1 base and J by 3 bases, with 19 bases between. Germline values: CDR1 KGHSH, CDR2 LQKENI. The CDR3 region has the DNA TGTGCCAGCTCACCACTTGGAACGTTCGGGCGGGTCAATCAGCCCCAGCATTTT. This gives the protein CASSPLGTFGRVNQPQHF.

The rearrangement joins TRBV12-3 or TRBV12-4 to TRBJ2-1; D perhaps matches TRBD2 (6 bases). Trimming cost V 3 bases and J 10 bases, with 10 bases left between them. This CDR3 has 12 residues. The CDR3 DNA is TGTGCCAGCAGTTTCACGGGAGAGGAGCAGTTCTTC. Its translation: CASSFTGEEQFF.

The chain joins TRBV6-2 or TRBV6-3 to TRBJ1-5, with D possibly matching TRBD1 (6 bases). V was clipped by 5 bases and J by 5 bases, with 25 bases between them. From germline, CDR1 is MNHEY and CDR2 SVGEGT. CDR3 length: 18 amino acids. The CDR3 DNA sequence: TGTGCCAGCAGTCGGCCAGCGGGGGCGGCTATGGCCTATCAGCCCCAGCATTTT. It is translated as CASSRPAGAAMAYQPQHF.

The genes are TRBV3-1 (or the pseudogene TRBV3-2) and TRBJ2-3; no firm D call. This CDR3 is built from 12 residues. CDR1 LGHDT and CDR2 YNNKEL come from the germline V gene (reference sequence). Trimming removed 4 bases from V and 3 bases from J, with 5 bases in between. Here the CDR3 DNA reads TGTGCCAGCAGCCCCGGAACAGATACGCAGTATTTT. Translated: CASSPGTDTQYF.

The V and J genes are TRBV13 and TRBJ1-1; 9 bases match TRBD1. The CDR3 is 13 residues long. V was clipped by 4 bases and J by 6 bases; unmatched bases: 3. Germline CDR1 is PRHDT and CDR2 is FYEKMQ (reference sequence). CDR3 bases: TGTGCCAGCAGCTGGGGACAGGGAGCTGAAGCTTTCTTT. Translating it yields CASSWGQGAEAFF. The full variable domain, completed using reference TRBV13 and TRBJ1-1, is AAGVIQSPRHLIKEKRETATLKCYPIPRHDTVYWYQQGPGQDPQFLISFYEKMQSDKGSIPDRFSAQQFSDYHSELNMSSLELGDSALYFCASSWGQGAEAFFGQGTRLTVV.

This chain uses TRBV2 with TRBJ2-1, with 7 bases aligning to TRBD2. The CDR3 is 15 amino acids. The germline V gene has CDR1 SNHLY and CDR2 FYNNEI. Losses at the gene ends were 1 base for V and 4 bases for J; bases not matched to a gene: 4. The CDR3 DNA sequence: TGTGCCAGCAGTGAAGTTGGTAGCGGGTACAATGAGCAGTTCTTC. Translated, it gives CASSEVGSGYNEQFF.

The gene calls are TRBV19 and TRBJ1-2, with 7 bases matching TRBD1. V was pared by 3 bases and J by 6 bases, with 4 bases of the junction left unmatched. The germline V gene has CDR1 LNHDA and CDR2 SQIVND (reference sequence). CDR3 size: 13 residues. CDR3 protein: CASSIRDRHGYTF. Here the CDR3 DNA reads TGTGCCAGTAGTATCAGGGACAGACATGGCTACACCTTC.

This clone was seen more than once but under ten times. The chain has TRBV7-9 and TRBJ2-1; TRBD2 matches 10 bases. The CDR3 is 14 residues long. The germline V gene encodes CDR1 SEHNR and CDR2 FQNEAQ (reference sequence). V was clipped by 6 bases and J by 7 bases; unmatched bases: 6. CDR3: CASRSSGRLNEQFF. The CDR3 coding sequence is TGTGCCAGCAGAAGTAGCGGGAGGTTGAATGAGCAGTTCTTC.

The gene calls are TRBV6-5 and TRBJ1-5, with TRBD1 identical over 7 bases. Trimming took 6 bases from V and 6 from J; bases not matched to a gene: 8. CDR3 length: 14 amino acids. Germline-derived CDR1 and CDR2 are MNHEY and SVGAGI. The CDR3 here is CASSPDRAGQPQHF. Here the CDR3 DNA reads TGTGCCAGCAGCCCCGACAGGGCGGGTCAGCCCCAGCATTTT.

The chain is built from TRBV19 and TRBJ1-5; D gene unclear. Trimming pared 3 bases from V and 8 bases from J, leaving 17 bases between. CDR1 is LNHDA, CDR2 SQIVND, per germline (reference sequence). The CDR3 spans 15 residues. CDR3 region: CASSILGGVMEPQHF. DNA of the CDR3: TGTGCCAGTAGTATCCTTGGTGGGGTGATGGAGCCCCAGCATTTT. The whole variable domain, filled in from reference TRBV19 and TRBJ1-5, reads DGGITQSPKYLFRKEGQNVTLSCEQNLNHDAMYWYRQDPGQGLRLIYYSQIVNDFQKGDIAEGYSVSREKKESFPLTVTSAQKNPTAFYLCASSILGGVMEPQHFGDGTRLSIL.